This passage covers 2 T cell receptor beta chains from one sample sequenced in a study of cytomegalovirus exposure and HLA in healthy donors. PCR involved 60 Vbeta and 13 Jbeta primers. Produced via immunoSEQ multiplex PCR; TCRdb's table is partial and in-frame only. The sample includes under 200,000 clones, roughly 74% of them seen just once. The sequencing sample was made of PBMCs. These receptor sequences come from a male donor in good health and CMV-seronegative.

The J gene is TRBJ1-1, the V gene TRBV27, with TRBD1 as a possible D gene (5 bases). The CDR3 covers 16 residues. CDR1 is MNHEY and CDR2 is SMNVEV in the germline V gene (reference sequence). V shed 2 bases and J shed 1 base, with 14 bases lying between them. The CDR3 sequence: CASSLKPGLRNTEAFF. Here the CDR3 DNA reads TGTGCCAGCAGTTTAAAACCGGGACTGAGGAACACTGAAGCTTTCTTT.

This chain links TRBV10-3 with TRBJ2-7; 9 nucleotides match TRBD1. Unmatched junction bases numbered 8, after V lost 10 bases and J lost 4 bases. From germline, CDR1 is ENHRY and CDR2 SYGVKD. The CDR3 spans 13 residues. The CDR3 DNA sequence: TGTGCCACCAAGACAGGGGGAGTGTACGAGCAGTACTTC. Protein: CATKTGGVYEQYF.